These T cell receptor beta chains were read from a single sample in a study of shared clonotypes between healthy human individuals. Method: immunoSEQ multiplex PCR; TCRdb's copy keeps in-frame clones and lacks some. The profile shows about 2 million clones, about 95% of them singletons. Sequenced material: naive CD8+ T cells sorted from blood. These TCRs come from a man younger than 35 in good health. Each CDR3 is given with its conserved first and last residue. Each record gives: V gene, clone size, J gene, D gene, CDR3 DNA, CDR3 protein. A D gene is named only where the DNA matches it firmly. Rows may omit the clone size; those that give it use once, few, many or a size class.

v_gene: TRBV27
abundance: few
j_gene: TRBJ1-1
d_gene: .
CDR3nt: TGTGCCAGCAGTTTCGGGGGGAACACTGAAGCTTTCTTT
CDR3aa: CASSFGGNTEAFF

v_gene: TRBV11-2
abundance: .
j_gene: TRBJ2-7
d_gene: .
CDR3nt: TGTGCCAGCAGCTCCTGGGACGTCGGCGAGCAGTACTTC
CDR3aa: CASSSWDVGEQYF

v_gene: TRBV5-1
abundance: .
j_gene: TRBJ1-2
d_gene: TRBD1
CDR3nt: TGCGCCAGCATGGGAGGGGGCTCTAACTATGGCTACACCTTC
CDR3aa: CASMGGGSNYGYTF

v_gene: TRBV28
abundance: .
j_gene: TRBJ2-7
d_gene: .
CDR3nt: TGTGCCAGCAGTCTAACTCCCCAGGATTACTACGAGCAGTACTTC
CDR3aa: CASSLTPQDYYEQYF

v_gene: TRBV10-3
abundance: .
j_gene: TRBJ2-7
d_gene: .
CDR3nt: TGTGCCATCAGTGAGAGCGACGGGGTAGCCTACGAGCAGTACTTC
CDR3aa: CAISESDGVAYEQYF

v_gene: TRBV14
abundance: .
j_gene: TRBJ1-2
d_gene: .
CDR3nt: TGTGCCAGCAGCCAATTCCGGGGATCTAACTATGGCTACACCTTC
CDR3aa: CASSQFRGSNYGYTF

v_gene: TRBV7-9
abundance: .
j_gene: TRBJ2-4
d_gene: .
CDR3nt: TGTGCCAGCGGCACCGAACAGAGTGGCATTCAGTACTTC
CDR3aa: CASGTEQSGIQYF

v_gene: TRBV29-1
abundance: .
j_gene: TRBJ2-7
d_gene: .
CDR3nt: TGCAGCGTTTCTGACAGGAGGGAAGCATACGAGCAGTACTTC
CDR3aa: CSVSDRREAYEQYF

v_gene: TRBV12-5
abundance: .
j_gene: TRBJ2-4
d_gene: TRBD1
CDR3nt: TGTGCTAGTGGTTTGGTACGGGACAGCAAAAACATTCAGTACTTC
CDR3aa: CASGLVRDSKNIQYF

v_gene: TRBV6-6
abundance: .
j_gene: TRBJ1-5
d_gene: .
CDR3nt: TGTGCCAGCAGTTACTCGAACGAGGGATTTCAGCCCCAGCATTTT
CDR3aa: CASSYSNEGFQPQHF

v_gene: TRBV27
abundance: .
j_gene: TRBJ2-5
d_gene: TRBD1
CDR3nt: TGTGCCAGCAGCATGGACAGGGGAATACAAGAGACCCAGTACTTC
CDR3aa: CASSMDRGIQETQYF

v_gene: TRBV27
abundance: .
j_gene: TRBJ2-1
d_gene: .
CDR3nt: TGTGCCAGCAGTTTAGGGATGATATCCTACAATGAGCAGTTCTTC
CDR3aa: CASSLGMISYNEQFF

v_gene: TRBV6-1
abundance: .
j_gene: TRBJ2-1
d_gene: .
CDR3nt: TGTGCCAGCAGCTTTAGCGCTACCTACAATGAGCAGTTCTTC
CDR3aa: CASSFSATYNEQFF

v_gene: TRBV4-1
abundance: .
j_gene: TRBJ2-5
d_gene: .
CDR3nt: TGCGCCAGCAGCCAAGTCCCGGGGGCATTCGGATTAGAGACCCAGTACTTC
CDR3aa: CASSQVPGAFGLETQYF

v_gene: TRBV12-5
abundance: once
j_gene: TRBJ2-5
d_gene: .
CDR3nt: TGTGCTAGTGGTTTGGACTACCAAGAGACCCAGTACTTC
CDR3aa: CASGLDYQETQYF

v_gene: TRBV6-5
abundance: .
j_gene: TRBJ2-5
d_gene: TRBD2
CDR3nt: TGTGCCAGCACCGTAGCGGGAGCAGGAGAGACCCAGTACTTC
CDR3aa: CASTVAGAGETQYF

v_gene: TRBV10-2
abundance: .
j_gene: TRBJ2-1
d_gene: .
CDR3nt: TGCGCCATCCTAATCTCCCACAATGAGCAGTTCTTC
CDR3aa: CAILISHNEQFF

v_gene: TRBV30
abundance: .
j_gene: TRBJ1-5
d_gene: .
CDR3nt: TGTGCCTGGAGTCGACAGGTGGACCAGCCCCAGCATTTT
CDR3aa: CAWSRQVDQPQHF

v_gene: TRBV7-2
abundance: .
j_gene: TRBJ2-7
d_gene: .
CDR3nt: TGTGCCAGCAGCTTCTTTGACAGCTACGAGCAGTACTTC
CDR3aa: CASSFFDSYEQYF

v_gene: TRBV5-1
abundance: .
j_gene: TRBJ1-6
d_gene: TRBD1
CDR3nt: TGCGCCAGCAGCTTAAACAGGGGATACAGCTCCTATAATTCACCCCTCCACTTT
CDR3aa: CASSLNRGYSSYNSPLHF

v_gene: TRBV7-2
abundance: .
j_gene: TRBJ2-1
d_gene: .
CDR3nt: TGTGCCAGCAGCTTAGGGAGGGTTCCGTACAATGAGCAGTTCTTC
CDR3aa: CASSLGRVPYNEQFF

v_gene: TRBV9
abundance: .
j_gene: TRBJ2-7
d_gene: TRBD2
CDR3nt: TGTGCCAGCAGCGTTAGCGGGAGCTACGAGCAGTACTTC
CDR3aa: CASSVSGSYEQYF

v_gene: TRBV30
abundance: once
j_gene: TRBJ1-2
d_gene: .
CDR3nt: TGTGCCTGGAGTGACCTATACAGGGTGAGGGCTAACTATGGCTACACCTTC
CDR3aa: CAWSDLYRVRANYGYTF

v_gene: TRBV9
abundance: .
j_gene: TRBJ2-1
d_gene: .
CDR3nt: TGTGCCAGCAGCTTCGGACGGGACTACAATGAGCAGTTCTTC
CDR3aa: CASSFGRDYNEQFF

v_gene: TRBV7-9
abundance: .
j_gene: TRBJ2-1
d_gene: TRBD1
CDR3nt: TGTGCCAGCAGCTTGGGGGGACAGGGATACAATGAGCAGTTCTTC
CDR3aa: CASSLGGQGYNEQFF

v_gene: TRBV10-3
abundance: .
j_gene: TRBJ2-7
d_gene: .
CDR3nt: TGTGCCATCAGGACAGAACATTCCTACGAGCAGTACTTC
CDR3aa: CAIRTEHSYEQYF

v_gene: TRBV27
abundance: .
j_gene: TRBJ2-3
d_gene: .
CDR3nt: TGTGCCAGCAGTTTAAACCACCTCACAGATACGCAGTATTTT
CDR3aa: CASSLNHLTDTQYF

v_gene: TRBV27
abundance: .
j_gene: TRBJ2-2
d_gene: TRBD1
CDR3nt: TGTGCCAGCAGTCAGCTCCTACCACAGGGGGGCGACACCGGGGAGCTGTTTTTT
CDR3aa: CASSQLLPQGGDTGELFF

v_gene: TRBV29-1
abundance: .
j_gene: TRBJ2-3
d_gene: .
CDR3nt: TGCAGCGTGGACACCTACACAGATACGCAGTATTTT
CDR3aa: CSVDTYTDTQYF

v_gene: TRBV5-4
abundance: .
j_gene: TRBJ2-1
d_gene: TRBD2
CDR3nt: TGTGCCAGCAGCGTGGGGACTAGCGGGGACCTGGTCTTC
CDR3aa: CASSVGTSGDLVF

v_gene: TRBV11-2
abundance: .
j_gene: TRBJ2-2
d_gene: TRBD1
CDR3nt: TGTGCCAGCAGCGGTATTCCGGACAGGGGAACCGGGGAGCTGTTTTTT
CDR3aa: CASSGIPDRGTGELFF

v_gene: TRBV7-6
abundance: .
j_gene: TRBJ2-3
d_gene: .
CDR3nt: TGTGCCAGCAGCTCGCGAAAAGGAGATACGCAGTATTTT
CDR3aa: CASSSRKGDTQYF

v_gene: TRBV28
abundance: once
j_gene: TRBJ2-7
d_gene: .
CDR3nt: TGTGCCAGCAGTGCGCCCCCGGGAGGGGGCGCGTCCTACGAGCAGTACTTC
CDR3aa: CASSAPPGGGASYEQYF

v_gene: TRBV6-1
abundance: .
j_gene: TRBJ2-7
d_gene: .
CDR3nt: TGTGCCAGCAGTGAAGACGTTGGAGACACGACCTACGAGCAGTACTTC
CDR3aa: CASSEDVGDTTYEQYF

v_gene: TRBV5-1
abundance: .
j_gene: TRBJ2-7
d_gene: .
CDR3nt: TGCGCCAGCAGCTTGGGGTCTGGGGTCGAGCAGTACTTC
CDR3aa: CASSLGSGVEQYF

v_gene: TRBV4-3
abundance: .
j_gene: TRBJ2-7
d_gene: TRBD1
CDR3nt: TGCGCCAGCAGCCAAGGACAGGGGGCGTGGGAGCAGTACTTC
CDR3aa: CASSQGQGAWEQYF

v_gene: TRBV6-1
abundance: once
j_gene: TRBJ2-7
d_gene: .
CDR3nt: TGTGCCAGCAGTGAAGGGAAGGTTTGGGACTACGAGCAGTACTTC
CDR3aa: CASSEGKVWDYEQYF

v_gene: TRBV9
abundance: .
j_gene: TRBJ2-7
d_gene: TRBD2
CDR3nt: TGTGCCAGCAGCGTAGTCGCTAGCGGCTCCTACGAGCAGTACTTC
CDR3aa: CASSVVASGSYEQYF

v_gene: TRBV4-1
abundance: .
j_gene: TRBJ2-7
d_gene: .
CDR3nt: TGCGCCAGCAGCCAAGATATAGGGGCGTTCTCCTACGAGCAGTACTTC
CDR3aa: CASSQDIGAFSYEQYF

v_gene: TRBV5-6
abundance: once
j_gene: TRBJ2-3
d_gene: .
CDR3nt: TGTGCCAGCAGCTCCTTTAGCCCAGATACGCAGTATTTT
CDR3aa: CASSSFSPDTQYF

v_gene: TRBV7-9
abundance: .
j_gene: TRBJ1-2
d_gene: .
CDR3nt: TGTGCCAGCAGCTTACAGGGTGCTAACTATGGCTACACCTTC
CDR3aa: CASSLQGANYGYTF

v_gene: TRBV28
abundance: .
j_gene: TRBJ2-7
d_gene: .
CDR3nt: TGTGCCAGCAGTTTAGGGCAGGTGGCCACCTACGAGCAGTACTTC
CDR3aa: CASSLGQVATYEQYF

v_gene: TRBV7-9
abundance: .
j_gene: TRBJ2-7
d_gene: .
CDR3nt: TGTGCCAGCAGCTTAGCCGGTTCCTACGAGCAGTACTTC
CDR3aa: CASSLAGSYEQYF

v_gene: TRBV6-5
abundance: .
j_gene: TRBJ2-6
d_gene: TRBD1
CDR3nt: TGTGCCAGCAGTCGACAGGGCGGAGGGGCCAACGTCCTGACTTTC
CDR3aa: CASSRQGGGANVLTF

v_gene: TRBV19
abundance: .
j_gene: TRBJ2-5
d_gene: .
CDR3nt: TGTGCCAGTACACCCGGGATAAACCAAGAGACCCAGTACTTC
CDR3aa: CASTPGINQETQYF

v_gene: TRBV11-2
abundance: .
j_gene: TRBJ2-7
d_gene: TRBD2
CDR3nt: TGTGCCAGCAGCTTAACGGGAGGAACCTACGAGCAGTACTTC
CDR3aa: CASSLTGGTYEQYF

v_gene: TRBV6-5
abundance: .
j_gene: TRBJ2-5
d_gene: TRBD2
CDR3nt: TGTGCCAGCACCCACCTCCTAGCGGGAGTGGAGACCCAGTACTTC
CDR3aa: CASTHLLAGVETQYF

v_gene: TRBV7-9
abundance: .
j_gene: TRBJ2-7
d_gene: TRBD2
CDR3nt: TGTGCCAGCAGCCCGGAGACAGCCCCGGGACTAAACTACGAGCAGTACTTC
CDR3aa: CASSPETAPGLNYEQYF

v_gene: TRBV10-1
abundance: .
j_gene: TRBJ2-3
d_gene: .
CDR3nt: TGCGCCAGCAGTGCAGCTAGTAACACAGATACGCAGTATTTT
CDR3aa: CASSAASNTDTQYF

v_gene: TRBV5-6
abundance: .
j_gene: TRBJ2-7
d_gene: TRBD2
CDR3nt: TGTGCCAGCAGCACGGGGGGTCCGGGTCCTATCTCCTACGAGCAGTACTTC
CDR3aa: CASSTGGPGPISYEQYF

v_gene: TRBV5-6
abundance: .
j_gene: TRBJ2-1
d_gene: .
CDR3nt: TGTGCCAGCAGCTTGGCCGGGGACTACAATGAGCAGTTCTTC
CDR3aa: CASSLAGDYNEQFF

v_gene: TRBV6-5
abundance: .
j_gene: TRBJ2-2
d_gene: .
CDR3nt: TGTGCCAGCAGCCCGGGCACATCGGCCGGGGAGCTGTTTTTT
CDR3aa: CASSPGTSAGELFF

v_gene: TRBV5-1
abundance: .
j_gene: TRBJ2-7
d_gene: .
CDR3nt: TGCGCCAGCAGCTTGGAGGGCAAGAGCTACGAGCAGTACTTC
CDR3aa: CASSLEGKSYEQYF

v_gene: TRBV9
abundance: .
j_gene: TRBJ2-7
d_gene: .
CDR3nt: TGTGCCAGCAGCCCACCGACAGGAGGACCCCACGAGCAGTACTTC
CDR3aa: CASSPPTGGPHEQYF

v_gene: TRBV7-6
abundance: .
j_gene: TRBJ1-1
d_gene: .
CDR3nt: TGTGCCAGCAGCTTGGGTCCAGGACAGAACACTGAAGCTTTCTTT
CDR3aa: CASSLGPGQNTEAFF

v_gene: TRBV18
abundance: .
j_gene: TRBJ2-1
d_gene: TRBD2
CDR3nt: TGTGCCAGCTCACCGGGGGGGAGCTCCTACAATGAGCAGTTCTTC
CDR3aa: CASSPGGSSYNEQFF

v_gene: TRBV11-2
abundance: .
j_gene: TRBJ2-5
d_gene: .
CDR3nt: TGTGCCAGCAGCTCCTGGGACCGTAAAGAGACCCAGTACTTC
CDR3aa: CASSSWDRKETQYF

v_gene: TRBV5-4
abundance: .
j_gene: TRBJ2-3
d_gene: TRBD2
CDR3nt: TGTGCCAGCAGCATCGGGACTAGCGGACATACTAGCACAGATACGCAGTATTTT
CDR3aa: CASSIGTSGHTSTDTQYF

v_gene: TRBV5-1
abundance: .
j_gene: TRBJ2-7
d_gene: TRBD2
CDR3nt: TGCGCCAGCAGCTGGGTGGGAGCGGGAGAGGGCGAGCAGTACTTC
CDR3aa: CASSWVGAGEGEQYF

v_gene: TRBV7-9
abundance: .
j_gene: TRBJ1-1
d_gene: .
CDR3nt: TGTGCCAGCAGCTTAACTTCTGAAGCTTTCTTT
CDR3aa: CASSLTSEAFF